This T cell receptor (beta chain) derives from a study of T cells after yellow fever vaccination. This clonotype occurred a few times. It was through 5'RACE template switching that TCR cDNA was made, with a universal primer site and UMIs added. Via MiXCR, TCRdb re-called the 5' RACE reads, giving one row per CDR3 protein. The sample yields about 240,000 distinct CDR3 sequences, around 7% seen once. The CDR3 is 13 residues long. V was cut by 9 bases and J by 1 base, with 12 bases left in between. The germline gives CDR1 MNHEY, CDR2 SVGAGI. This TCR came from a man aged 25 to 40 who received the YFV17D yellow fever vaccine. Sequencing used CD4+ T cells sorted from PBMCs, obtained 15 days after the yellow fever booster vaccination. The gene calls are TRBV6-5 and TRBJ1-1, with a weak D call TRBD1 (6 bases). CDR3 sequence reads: CASESGQNTEAFF. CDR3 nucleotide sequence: TGTGCCAGTGAATCGGGACAGAACACTGAAGCTTTCTTT.